This T cell receptor (beta chain) was sequenced in a study of identical twins. TCRdb reanalysed the 5' RACE reads using MiXCR and keeps one entry per CDR3 protein. This sample yields just over 500,000 distinct CDR3 sequences, of which approximately 22% are seen a single time; 0.91% belongs to the top ten. These sequences were also reported in another study, on T cells expressing NK-cell markers. That study adds: Sorted CD3+CD56-NKG2C+, CD3+CD56+NKG2C+ and CD3+CD56+NKG2C- T cells supplied the TCR beta repertoires.

The sample consisted of CD4+ T cells sorted from blood. The clonotype originates from a young woman in good health.

The DNA of the CDR3 is TGTGCCAGCAGAGGACAGGGACGGCTGCGGGCTGAAGCTTTCTTT. It codes for CASRGQGRLRAEAFF. V usage is TRBV6-1 and J usage is TRBJ1-1, with 8 bases that match TRBD1. CDR3 length: 15 residues. The germline V gene encodes CDR1 MNHNS and CDR2 SASEGT. V was pared by 6 bases and J by 6 bases, with 12 bases of the junction left unmatched.